This T cell receptor beta chain was sequenced during a study of cytomegalovirus exposure and HLA in healthy donors. With 60 Vbeta and 13 Jbeta primers, the PCR was carried out. Sequencing was performed with immunoSEQ multiplex PCR; in TCRdb, only in-frame clones are kept and a portion is missing. The data hold 100,000 to 150,000 clones, with 65% to 75% observed a single time. Trimming shortened V by 0 bases and J by 5 bases, and 10 bases separated the two germline ends. Looked up from germline, CDR1 is WNHNN and CDR2 is SYGVQD (reference sequence). This CDR3 has 14 residues. V is TRBV10-1 and J is TRBJ1-2; no firm D call. The origin of this receptor is a woman aged 50 to 60 in good health and CMV-seropositive. Material for sequencing was PBMCs. CDR3 DNA sequence: TGCGCCAGCAGTGAGTCGGAGGGAGGGTATGGCTACACCTTC. Amino acid sequence: CASSESEGGYGYTF.